The subject of this entry is one T cell receptor beta chain. Its antigen is unknown. V lost 0 bases and J lost 0, with 15 bases in between. CDR3 length equals 18 residues. CDR1 and CDR2 (germline): WNHNN, SYGVQD (reference sequence). This specimen belongs to a study of cytomegalovirus exposure and HLA in healthy donors. Study details: Caucasian-associated ancestry cluster membership applied to 75% to 85% of approximately 400 genotyped donors.

The PCR employed 60 Vbeta primers together with 13 Jbeta primers. The method was immunoSEQ multiplex PCR; TCRdb's version includes in-frame clones alone and lacks a portion of them. This table holds about 64,000 clones, around 77% found once. Study-wide findings and caveats: An analysis that was carried out later associated 16,951 TCR beta sequences with HLA alleles at 0.05 false discovery rate.

The source material was PBMCs. The chain has TRBV10-1 and TRBJ1-5; D not certain. The source is a male donor in good health and CMV-seropositive. In DNA, the CDR3 is TGCGCCAGCAGTGAGTCGAGGGTCGCTCACTATAGCAATCAGCCCCAGCATTTT. Its translation: CASSESRVAHYSNQPQHF.